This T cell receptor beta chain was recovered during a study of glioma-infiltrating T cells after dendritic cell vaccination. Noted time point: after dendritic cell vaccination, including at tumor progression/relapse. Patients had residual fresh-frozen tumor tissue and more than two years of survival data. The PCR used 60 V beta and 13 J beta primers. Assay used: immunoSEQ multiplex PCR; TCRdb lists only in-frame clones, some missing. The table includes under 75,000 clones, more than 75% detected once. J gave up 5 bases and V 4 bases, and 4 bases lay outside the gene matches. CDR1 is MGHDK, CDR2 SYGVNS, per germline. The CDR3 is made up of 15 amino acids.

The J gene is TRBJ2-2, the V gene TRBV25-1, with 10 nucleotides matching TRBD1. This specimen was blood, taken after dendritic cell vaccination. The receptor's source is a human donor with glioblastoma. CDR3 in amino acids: CASSAPGQGTGELFF. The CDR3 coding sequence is TGTGCCAGCAGTGCCCCGGGACAGGGGACCGGGGAGCTGTTTTTT.